Below are 30 T cell receptor beta chains sequenced from a single sample in a study of blood T cell repertoires in COVID-19. Method: immunoSEQ multiplex PCR; TCRdb's copy keeps in-frame clones and lacks some. The sample shows some 250,000 clones, around nine tenths of them seen only once. Sequences were obtained from PBMCs or T cells enriched from blood (not recorded which). These TCRs come from a man between 40 and 49 years old who had recovered from COVID-19.

This clone was observed once. The rearrangement links TRBV10-2 to TRBJ2-2, with D tentatively TRBD1 (6 bases). Germline CDR1 reads WSHSY; CDR2 reads SAAADI. Trimming took off 5 bases at V and 2 bases at J, with 12 bases between the two ends. The CDR3 runs 15 residues. CDR3 protein: CASSQDSKNTGELFF. CDR3 DNA: TGCGCCAGCAGTCAGGACAGCAAAAACACCGGGGAGCTGTTTTTT.

V gene TRBV18 combines with J gene TRBJ2-3, with D perhaps matching TRBD2 (5 bases). V was cut by 2 bases and J by 0 bases, with 9 bases left in between. Germline-derived CDR1 and CDR2 are KGHSH and LQKENI. The CDR3 has 15 residues. The CDR3 DNA reads as TGTGCCAGCTCACCAGGAGGAGCTAGCACAGATACGCAGTATTTT. This translates into CASSPGGASTDTQYF.

This clone was picked up a small number of times. The chain links TRBV6-6 to TRBJ1-2, with D possibly TRBD1 on 6 matching bases. This CDR3 spans 16 amino acids. The germline V gene has CDR1 MNHNY and CDR2 SVGAGI (reference sequence). V was trimmed by 2 bases and J by 4 bases, leaving 17 bases between them. CDR3 in amino acids: CASSYVLGALGYGYTF. CDR3 DNA sequence: TGTGCCAGCAGTTACGTTTTGGGGGCGCTTGGCTATGGCTACACCTTC.

This clone appeared once. The chain carries TRBV6-4 and TRBJ1-1, with TRBD1 matching 7 bases. J was trimmed by 3 bases and V by 7 bases; bases with no gene match: 11. This CDR3 has 15 residues. Looked up from germline, CDR1 is MRHNA and CDR2 is SNTAGT. Here the CDR3 reads CASTLRFQGDTEAFF. The CDR3 bases are TGTGCCAGCACCTTACGGTTCCAGGGGGACACTGAAGCTTTCTTT.

The gene calls are TRBV19 and TRBJ1-1, with 11 bases fitting TRBD1. This CDR3 contains 16 residues. V was pared by 9 bases and J by 0 bases, with 9 bases of the junction left unmatched. Germline V gene sequence: CDR1 LNHDA, CDR2 SQIVND (reference sequence). In DNA, the CDR3 is TGTGCCAGCTTCCCCGGGACAGGGGGGGTGAACACTGAAGCTTTCTTT. It yields the protein CASFPGTGGVNTEAFF.

The count of this clone is one. CDR3 bases: TGTGCCAGCACGCAGCGGGGGAAAGCCTGCGAGCAGTACTTC. Translated: CASTQRGKACEQYF. V and J are TRBV9 and TRBJ2-7; 8 bases fit TRBD2. Unmatched junction bases numbered 11, after V lost 6 bases and J lost 6 bases. The CDR3 runs 14 residues. The germline V gene has CDR1 SGDLS and CDR2 YYNGEE.

The chain employs TRBV3-1 (or the pseudogene TRBV3-2) and TRBJ1-6, with 7 bases aligning to TRBD1. Germline V gene sequence: CDR1 LGHDT, CDR2 YNNKEL (reference sequence). J gave up 10 bases and V 7 bases, and 10 bases lay outside the gene matches. The length of the CDR3 is 14 residues. The CDR3 DNA reads TGTGCCAGCAAACCACTCTCAGGGGGATCACCCCTCCACTTT. Protein sequence: CASKPLSGGSPLHF.

The J gene is TRBJ1-6, the V gene TRBV5-8; D gene ambiguous. Between the trimmed V and J ends, which lost 4 bases and 3 bases, there was a span of 20 bases. Germline CDR1 is SGHTS and CDR2 is YDEGEE. The CDR3 is 18 amino acids. CDR3 in amino acids: CASSGSQRTGNYNSPLHF. The CDR3 region has the DNA TGTGCCAGCAGCGGATCACAACGTACGGGAAACTATAATTCACCCCTCCACTTT.

This chain joins TRBV6-5 and TRBJ1-1; 7 nucleotides agree with TRBD1. Germline V lookup: CDR1 MNHEY, CDR2 SVGAGI. This CDR3 region has 16 residues. V shed 2 bases and J 5 bases; nucleotides not matched to a gene: 11. The CDR3: CASSYNTWTGGTEAFF. CDR3 DNA sequence: TGTGCCAGCAGTTACAACACCTGGACAGGTGGGACTGAAGCTTTCTTT.

The chain carries TRBV5-6 and TRBJ1-2; TRBD1 might be the D (6 bases). V was cut by 0 bases and J by 3 bases, with 6 bases left in between. Germline V lookup: CDR1 SGHDT, CDR2 YYEEEE. The CDR3 is made up of 13 amino acids. The CDR3 DNA is TGTGCCAGCAGCTTGGCAGGGGACTATGGCTACACCTTC. Encoded protein: CASSLAGDYGYTF. Full variable domain (rest looked up from reference TRBV5-6 and TRBJ1-2): DAGVTQSPTHLIKTRGQQVTLRCSPKSGHDTVSWYQQALGQGPQFIFQYYEEEERQRGNFPDRFSGHQFPNYSSELNVNALLLGDSALYLCASSLAGDYGYTFGSGTRLTVV.

The V and J genes are TRBV5-1 and TRBJ1-1; 8 bases are a match to TRBD1. V trimming: 0 bases; J trimming: 6 bases; junction bases outside the gene matches: 13. This CDR3 comprises 17 residues. CDR1 and CDR2 (germline): SGHRS, YFSETQ. The CDR3 protein is CASSLAGGLTGGSEAFF. The DNA of the CDR3 is TGCGCCAGCAGCTTGGCCGGCGGGTTAACAGGGGGTTCTGAAGCTTTCTTT. Complete variable domain (other parts from reference TRBV5-1 and TRBJ1-1): KAGVTQTPRYLIKTRGQQVTLSCSPISGHRSVSWYQQTPGQGLQFLFEYFSETQRNKGNFPGRFSGRQFSNSRSEMNVSTLELGDSALYLCASSLAGGLTGGSEAFFGQGTRLTVV.

This chain connects TRBV19 to TRBJ1-1; 7 bases agree with TRBD1. With 5 bases clipped from V and 0 bases from J, the junction kept 15 bases outside the gene matches. The germline V gene has CDR1 LNHDA and CDR2 SQIVND (reference sequence). CDR3 length: 18 amino acids. CDR3 loop: CASSFYLADRHMNTEAFF. The CDR3 region has the DNA TGTGCCAGTAGTTTTTATCTCGCGGACAGGCATATGAACACTGAAGCTTTCTTT.

This clone appeared once. A read error may account for a junction end that differs from germline. The chain is built from TRBV3-1 (or the pseudogene TRBV3-2) and TRBJ1-6; 7 positions match TRBD1. Germline CDR1 is LGHDT and CDR2 is YNNKEL (reference sequence). The CDR3 length is 16 residues. CDR3 bases: TGTGCCAGCAGCCAAGTCCCGGGACAGCGAAATTCACCCCCCCACTTT. It codes for CASSQVPGQRNSPPHF.

For the CDR3, the DNA is TGTGCCAGCAGTGAAGTGGCTAGCCTCCCGTTCGCAGAGACCCAGTACTTC. As protein: CASSEVASLPFAETQYF. The chain has TRBV6-1 and TRBJ2-5; tentatively, D is TRBD2 (5 bases). V was cut by 1 base and J by 4 bases, with 19 bases left in between. This CDR3 is built from 17 residues. CDR1 is MNHNS, CDR2 SASEGT, per germline.

The chain employs TRBV7-9 and TRBJ2-1; 9 positions agree with TRBD1. This CDR3 contains 15 residues. Germline assignment: CDR1 SEHNR and CDR2 FQNEAQ (reference sequence). The junction had 1 base not matched to a gene; V was cut back by 2 bases and J by 2 bases. The CDR3 protein is CASSLNRGPYNEQFF. The CDR3 DNA sequence: TGTGCCAGCAGCTTAAACAGGGGGCCCTACAATGAGCAGTTCTTC.

The chain uses TRBV27 and TRBJ1-4, with a possible D match to TRBD1 (6 bases). CDR3 length: 14 amino acids. The V end was cut by 6 bases, the J end by 0 bases, with 8 bases between. Germline V gene data show CDR1 as MNHEY and CDR2 as SMNVEV (reference sequence). The CDR3: CASRGATTNEKLFF. CDR3 in DNA: TGTGCCAGCAGGGGGGCGACAACTAATGAAAAACTGTTTTTT.

The V call is TRBV7-9, the J call TRBJ2-7; TRBD2 agrees at 11 bases. The ends lost 6 bases at V and 5 bases at J; junction bases unmatched: 6. The CDR3 has 14 amino acids. Germline loops: CDR1 SEHNR, CDR2 FQNEAQ (reference sequence). The CDR3 loop is CASRASGRIDEQYF. In nucleotides, the CDR3 is TGTGCCAGCAGGGCTAGCGGGAGGATCGACGAGCAGTACTTC.

This chain uses TRBV5-4 with TRBJ2-2; TRBD1 matches at 7 bases. Per germline, CDR1 SGHNT and CDR2 YYREEE (reference sequence). The CDR3 covers 17 residues. V shed 4 bases and J 0 bases; nucleotides not matched to a gene: 9. For the CDR3, the DNA is TGTGCCAGCAGCCTGGGACAGCCACTAACGAACACCGGGGAGCTGTTTTTT. Translation: CASSLGQPLTNTGELFF.

The chain combines TRBV19 with TRBJ1-2; D ambiguous. The CDR3 contains 15 residues. V shed 3 bases and J shed 2 bases, with 13 bases lying between them. Germline assignment: CDR1 LNHDA and CDR2 SQIVND (reference sequence). CDR3 in DNA: TGTGCCAGTAGTATCTACAGTGACCTAAACTATGGCTACACCTTC. Encoded protein: CASSIYSDLNYGYTF.

This chain connects TRBV30 to TRBJ2-1, with D perhaps matching TRBD2 (5 bases). The CDR3 totals 13 residues. Trimming took off 0 bases at V and 6 bases at J, with 9 bases between the two ends. Germline values: CDR1 GTSNPN, CDR2 SVGIG (reference sequence). CDR3 region: CAWSVLGSNEQFF. In DNA, the CDR3 is TGTGCCTGGAGTGTACTAGGGAGCAATGAGCAGTTCTTC.

The chain combines TRBV13 with TRBJ2-7; tentatively, D is TRBD1 (6 bases). Deletions cut 5 bases from V and 7 bases from J, with 21 bases between. The CDR3 is 15 residues long. Germline V gene sequence: CDR1 PRHDT, CDR2 FYEKMQ (reference sequence). CDR3 region: CASSPPGQPSREQYF. CDR3 nucleotide sequence: TGTGCCAGCAGCCCTCCGGGACAACCCTCCCGTGAGCAGTACTTC.

The rearrangement links TRBV18 to TRBJ1-2; unclear D gene. V lost 0 bases and J 0 bases, leaving 14 bases between the germline ends. The germline V gene has CDR1 KGHSH and CDR2 LQKENI. This CDR3 has 17 residues. CDR3 in DNA: TGTGCCAGCTCACCACCCGAAGCCGGGATTGCTAACTATGGCTACACCTTC. Amino acids: CASSPPEAGIANYGYTF.

The J gene is TRBJ1-6, the V gene TRBV6-1; D ambiguous. CDR3 length: 15 amino acids. CDR1 and CDR2 (germline): MNHNS, SASEGT. Deletions cut 2 bases from V and 11 bases from J, with 16 bases between. The CDR3 is CASSEIDPGRAPLHF. CDR3 nucleotide sequence: TGTGCCAGCAGTGAAATAGACCCGGGGAGGGCACCCCTCCACTTT.

This chain links TRBV4-3 with TRBJ2-1, with 11 nucleotides matching TRBD2. CDR1 and CDR2 (germline): LGHNA, YSLEER. Trimming cost V 4 bases and J 0 bases; bases outside gene matches: 5. The CDR3 consists of 17 residues. The CDR3 loop reads CASSRGTSGNSYNEQFF. CDR3 nucleotide sequence: TGCGCCAGCAGCCGAGGGACTAGCGGAAACTCCTACAATGAGCAGTTCTTC.

This clone has just one count. This rearrangement joins TRBV28 to TRBJ1-1, with D unclear. The CDR3 runs 12 residues. Trimming pared 2 bases from V and 3 bases from J, leaving 4 bases between. Germline CDR1 and CDR2: MDHEN and SYDVKM. CDR3 DNA: TGTGCCAGCAGTTTACAGGACACTGAAGCTTTCTTT. It codes for CASSLQDTEAFF.

The chain links TRBV6-5 to TRBJ2-7; the match to TRBD1 covers 10 bases. This CDR3 comprises 14 residues. Per the germline V gene, CDR1 is MNHEY and CDR2 is SVGAGI. The trim removed 2 bases at V and 6 bases at J, leaving 4 bases unmatched. CDR3 residues: CASSYQDRGFEQYF. DNA of the CDR3: TGTGCCAGCAGTTACCAGGACAGGGGGTTCGAGCAGTACTTC.

The chain combines TRBV5-4 with TRBJ2-1, with 7 bases aligning to TRBD2. This CDR3 comprises 16 residues. V shed 2 bases, J shed 8 bases, and the junction held 13 bases outside the gene matches. Germline lookup yields CDR1 SGHNT and CDR2 YYREEE (reference sequence). CDR3 amino acids: CASSLLKTSVPDEQFF. CDR3 sequence (DNA): TGTGCCAGCAGCTTATTGAAAACTAGCGTTCCCGATGAGCAGTTCTTC.

The chain joins TRBV5-1 to TRBJ2-6; 11 nucleotides match TRBD2. The CDR3 loop spans 17 amino acids. Germline lookup yields CDR1 SGHRS and CDR2 YFSETQ. V dropped 4 bases and J dropped 2; count of bases not matched to a gene: 5. The CDR3 coding sequence is TGCGCCAGCAGCACACTACTAGCGGGAGCTGGGGCCAACGTCCTGACTTTC. This codes for CASSTLLAGAGANVLTF. The whole variable domain, remainder taken from reference TRBV5-1 and TRBJ2-6, is KAGVTQTPRYLIKTRGQQVTLSCSPISGHRSVSWYQQTPGQGLQFLFEYFSETQRNKGNFPGRFSGRQFSNSRSEMNVSTLELGDSALYLCASSTLLAGAGANVLTFGAGSRLTVL.

This clone showed up just once. V gene TRBV6-5 combines with J gene TRBJ1-6; 7 nucleotides agree with TRBD1. CDR1 MNHEY and CDR2 SVGAGI come from the germline V gene. The V segment lost 6 bases and the J segment 7 bases; nucleotides outside the gene matches: 12. The CDR3 totals 16 residues. The CDR3 nucleotides read TGTGCCAGCAGATACCACCGACAGGGTATAAATTCACCCCTCCACTTT. It is translated as CASRYHRQGINSPLHF.

This clone was observed a few times. The gene calls are TRBV19 and TRBJ1-5, with 8 nucleotides matching TRBD1. Per the germline V gene, CDR1 is LNHDA and CDR2 is SQIVND (reference sequence). The CDR3 covers 14 residues. Losses at the gene ends were 4 bases for V and 1 base for J; bases not matched to a gene: 0. DNA for the CDR3: TGTGCCAGTAGTAGGGACAGGAGCAATCAGCCCCAGCATTTT. This sequence encodes CASSRDRSNQPQHF.